This is a list of T cell receptor beta chains from one sample in a study of T cells in Graves' hyperthyroidism and ophthalmopathy. Each CDR3 protein is one row after TCRdb ran MiXCR on the multiplex PCR reads. The sample consists of some 550,000 distinct CDR3 sequences, less than 25% of them appearing once. Sample: blood. The receptors were sampled from a man aged 18 to 35 with Graves' hyperthyroidism. The CDR3 runs from the conserved cysteine through the conserved F or W. Each record gives: D gene, J gene, clone size, V gene, CDR3 protein, CDR3 DNA. A D gene is named only where the DNA matches it firmly. Size is stated for part of the rows, as once, few or many counts, or as a class when the clone is expanded.

d_call: TRBD1
j_call: TRBJ2-5
clone_size: -
v_call: TRBV5-4
cdr3_aa: CASSLAKSGQGSQYF
cdr3_nt: TGTGCCAGCAGCTTGGCTAAGTCTGGACAGGGGTCCCAGTACTTC

d_call: -
j_call: TRBJ1-1
clone_size: few
v_call: TRBV5-4
cdr3_aa: CASSLKFAGNGGTEAFF
cdr3_nt: TGTGCCAGCAGCTTGAAGTTTGCAGGGAATGGAGGCACTGAAGCTTTCTTT

d_call: -
j_call: TRBJ1-1
clone_size: many
v_call: TRBV6-2/TRBV6-3
cdr3_aa: CASSFQPETEAFF
cdr3_nt: TGTGCCAGCAGCTTTCAACCGGAAACTGAAGCTTTCTTT

d_call: TRBD1
j_call: TRBJ2-7
clone_size: many
v_call: TRBV2
cdr3_aa: CASSEFGTGKYF
cdr3_nt: TGTGCCAGCAGTGAATTTGGGACAGGGAAATACTTC

d_call: -
j_call: TRBJ1-1
clone_size: many
v_call: TRBV12-3/TRBV12-4
cdr3_aa: CASSLQRTEAFF
cdr3_nt: TGTGCCAGCAGTTTACAGCGTACTGAAGCTTTCTTT

d_call: -
j_call: TRBJ2-7
clone_size: few
v_call: TRBV6-2/TRBV6-3
cdr3_aa: CASSLTRVSNYDQYF
cdr3_nt: TGTGCCAGCAGCTTGACCCGGGTCAGCAACTACGATCAGTACTTC

d_call: -
j_call: TRBJ2-3
clone_size: few
v_call: TRBV5-1
cdr3_aa: CASSFQGINTDTQYF
cdr3_nt: TGCGCCAGCAGCTTTCAGGGGATAAACACAGATACGCAGTATTTT

d_call: -
j_call: TRBJ1-1
clone_size: many
v_call: TRBV19
cdr3_aa: CASSLRGVTEAFF
cdr3_nt: TGTGCCAGTAGTCTTCGGGGAGTAACTGAAGCTTTCTTT

d_call: TRBD2
j_call: TRBJ2-5
clone_size: many
v_call: TRBV20-1
cdr3_aa: CSASSSGGALGETQYF
cdr3_nt: TGCAGTGCTAGTTCTAGCGGGGGGGCCTTGGGAGAGACCCAGTACTTC

d_call: -
j_call: TRBJ2-2
clone_size: many
v_call: TRBV18
cdr3_aa: CASSPGRINTGELFF
cdr3_nt: TGTGCCAGCTCACCAGGCAGGATAAACACCGGGGAGCTGTTTTTT

d_call: -
j_call: TRBJ2-5
clone_size: -
v_call: TRBV2
cdr3_aa: CASSEEQETQYF
cdr3_nt: TGTGCCAGCAGTGAAGAGCAAGAGACCCAGTACTTC

d_call: TRBD1
j_call: TRBJ2-7
clone_size: many
v_call: TRBV12-3/TRBV12-4
cdr3_aa: CASRSGQGTYGQYF
cdr3_nt: TGTGCCAGCCGGTCGGGACAGGGAACGTACGGGCAGTACTTC

d_call: -
j_call: TRBJ2-5
clone_size: few
v_call: TRBV5-1
cdr3_aa: CASSTRTGGGTQYF
cdr3_nt: TGCGCCAGCAGCACCCGGACAGGCGGGGGGACCCAGTACTTC

d_call: -
j_call: TRBJ1-2
clone_size: -
v_call: TRBV27
cdr3_aa: CASSFPGKIGYTF
cdr3_nt: TGTGCCAGCAGTTTTCCAGGGAAAATTGGTTACACCTTC

d_call: -
j_call: TRBJ2-7
clone_size: few
v_call: TRBV4-1
cdr3_aa: CASSPVGAYEQYF
cdr3_nt: TGCGCCAGCAGCCCGGTGGGGGCCTACGAGCAGTACTTC

d_call: -
j_call: TRBJ2-7
clone_size: -
v_call: TRBV12-3/TRBV12-4
cdr3_aa: CASSLALGDYEQYF
cdr3_nt: TGTGCCAGCAGTTTAGCGCTAGGGGATTACGAGCAGTACTTC

d_call: -
j_call: TRBJ2-4
clone_size: many
v_call: TRBV12-3/TRBV12-4
cdr3_aa: CASSDNSENIQYF
cdr3_nt: TGTGCCAGCAGTGACAATTCTGAAAACATTCAGTACTTC

d_call: -
j_call: TRBJ1-6
clone_size: few
v_call: TRBV28
cdr3_aa: CASSLSSEGFNSPLHF
cdr3_nt: TGTGCCAGCAGTTTATCGAGTGAGGGTTTCAATTCACCCCTCCACTTT

d_call: -
j_call: TRBJ2-7
clone_size: many
v_call: TRBV5-1
cdr3_aa: CASSSWGAGYEQYF
cdr3_nt: TGCGCCAGCAGCTCTTGGGGGGCGGGCTACGAGCAGTACTTC

d_call: -
j_call: TRBJ1-2
clone_size: -
v_call: TRBV6-1
cdr3_aa: CAGGLGGAVYGYTF
cdr3_nt: TGTGCCGGAGGGCTAGGGGGGGCGGTCTATGGCTACACCTTC

d_call: -
j_call: TRBJ1-2
clone_size: -
v_call: TRBV11-2
cdr3_aa: CASSFETGNYGYTF
cdr3_nt: TGTGCCAGCAGCTTCGAGACCGGTAACTATGGCTACACCTTC

d_call: -
j_call: TRBJ1-2
clone_size: many
v_call: TRBV20-1
cdr3_aa: CSAIDFRDGYGYTF
cdr3_nt: TGCAGTGCCATTGATTTCCGGGACGGCTATGGCTACACCTTC

d_call: -
j_call: TRBJ2-7
clone_size: few
v_call: TRBV4-1
cdr3_aa: CASSLAGTTEQYF
cdr3_nt: TGCGCCAGCAGCCTCGCCGGGACGACCGAGCAGTACTTC

d_call: -
j_call: TRBJ2-7
clone_size: -
v_call: TRBV15
cdr3_aa: CATSRELKASYEQYF
cdr3_nt: TGTGCCACCAGCAGAGAATTAAAGGCGTCCTACGAGCAGTACTTC

d_call: TRBD2
j_call: TRBJ2-7
clone_size: once
v_call: TRBV6-2/TRBV6-3
cdr3_aa: CASSPGLAGFGQYF
cdr3_nt: TGTGCCAGCAGTCCTGGACTAGCGGGGTTTGGGCAGTACTTC

d_call: -
j_call: TRBJ1-1
clone_size: -
v_call: TRBV28
cdr3_aa: CASSLALTGAFF
cdr3_nt: TGTGCCAGCAGCTTGGCTTTGACGGGGGCTTTCTTT

d_call: -
j_call: TRBJ1-5
clone_size: many
v_call: TRBV27
cdr3_aa: CASSRGGADSNQPQHF
cdr3_nt: TGTGCCAGCAGTCGCGGAGGGGCCGATAGCAATCAGCCCCAGCATTTT

d_call: -
j_call: TRBJ2-5
clone_size: many
v_call: TRBV13
cdr3_aa: CASSPPGQLQETQYF
cdr3_nt: TGTGCCAGCAGCCCTCCGGGGCAGCTACAAGAGACCCAGTACTTC

d_call: -
j_call: TRBJ1-3
clone_size: -
v_call: TRBV7-2
cdr3_aa: CASRLGHRSGNTIYF
cdr3_nt: TGTGCCAGCAGGTTGGGACATCGCTCTGGAAACACCATATATTTT

d_call: -
j_call: TRBJ2-2
clone_size: -
v_call: TRBV7-2
cdr3_aa: CASSSGGSAGELFF
cdr3_nt: TGTGCCAGCAGCTCTGGGGGATCCGCCGGGGAGCTGTTTTTT

d_call: TRBD1
j_call: TRBJ1-1
clone_size: many
v_call: TRBV20-1
cdr3_aa: CSARDSQGASEAFF
cdr3_nt: TGCAGTGCTAGAGATTCTCAGGGGGCCTCTGAAGCTTTCTTT

d_call: -
j_call: TRBJ1-6
clone_size: -
v_call: TRBV15
cdr3_aa: CATSRGPDSPLHF
cdr3_nt: TGTGCCACCAGCAGAGGCCCTGATTCACCCCTCCACTTT

d_call: TRBD1
j_call: TRBJ1-1
clone_size: many
v_call: TRBV29-1
cdr3_aa: CSVERTGGASIAEAFF
cdr3_nt: TGCAGCGTTGAGAGGACAGGGGGCGCGTCTATCGCTGAAGCTTTCTTT

d_call: -
j_call: TRBJ2-7
clone_size: -
v_call: TRBV18
cdr3_aa: CASSPTEFYEQYF
cdr3_nt: TGTGCCAGCTCACCGACAGAATTCTACGAGCAGTACTTC

d_call: -
j_call: TRBJ1-5
clone_size: -
v_call: TRBV5-1
cdr3_aa: CASSSAGPYSNQPQHF
cdr3_nt: TGCGCCAGCAGCAGCGCGGGACCGTATAGCAATCAGCCCCAGCATTTT

d_call: -
j_call: TRBJ2-7
clone_size: -
v_call: TRBV5-5
cdr3_aa: CASSFRELYEQYF
cdr3_nt: TGTGCCAGCAGCTTTCGGGAGTTATACGAGCAGTACTTC

d_call: -
j_call: TRBJ2-4
clone_size: -
v_call: TRBV20-1
cdr3_aa: CSARDLQGAKNIQYF
cdr3_nt: TGCAGTGCTAGAGACCTGCAAGGAGCCAAAAACATTCAGTACTTC

d_call: TRBD1
j_call: TRBJ2-7
clone_size: many
v_call: TRBV5-1
cdr3_aa: CASSLTGQSYEQYF
cdr3_nt: TGTGCCAGCAGCCTAACGGGACAGTCCTACGAGCAGTACTTC

d_call: -
j_call: TRBJ1-1
clone_size: many
v_call: TRBV2
cdr3_aa: CASKQGSSDTEAFF
cdr3_nt: TGTGCCAGCAAACAGGGATCTTCGGACACTGAAGCTTTCTTT

d_call: -
j_call: TRBJ2-7
clone_size: many
v_call: TRBV2
cdr3_aa: CASSGGIGYEQYF
cdr3_nt: TGTGCCAGCAGTGGCGGTATAGGTTACGAGCAGTACTTC

d_call: -
j_call: TRBJ2-7
clone_size: few
v_call: TRBV7-2
cdr3_aa: CASSTGPASYEQYF
cdr3_nt: TGTGCCAGCTCTACCGGACCCGCGTCCTACGAGCAGTACTTC

d_call: -
j_call: TRBJ1-5
clone_size: many
v_call: TRBV20-1
cdr3_aa: CSARDWGTNQPQHF
cdr3_nt: TGCAGTGCTAGAGACTGGGGGACCAATCAGCCCCAGCATTTT

d_call: TRBD1
j_call: TRBJ1-5
clone_size: once
v_call: TRBV6-1
cdr3_aa: CASRRTGQVYQPQHF
cdr3_nt: TGTGCCAGCAGACGGACAGGACAGGTTTATCAGCCCCAGCATTTT

d_call: -
j_call: TRBJ2-7
clone_size: -
v_call: TRBV7-2
cdr3_aa: CASSPAVDLQYF
cdr3_nt: TGTGCCAGCAGCCCCGCCGTAGACCTTCAGTACTTC

d_call: TRBD1
j_call: TRBJ1-6
clone_size: -
v_call: TRBV6-2/TRBV6-3
cdr3_aa: CATSGQTYNSPLHF
cdr3_nt: TGTGCCACCTCGGGACAGACTTATAATTCACCCCTCCACTTT

d_call: -
j_call: TRBJ2-7
clone_size: -
v_call: TRBV24-1
cdr3_aa: CATSDRGSYEQYF
cdr3_nt: TGTGCCACCAGTGACAGGGGCTCCTACGAGCAGTACTTC

d_call: TRBD2
j_call: TRBJ2-7
clone_size: many
v_call: TRBV7-2
cdr3_aa: CASSYHWEGDEQYF
cdr3_nt: TGTGCCAGCAGCTACCACTGGGAGGGTGACGAGCAGTACTTC

d_call: -
j_call: TRBJ2-5
clone_size: many
v_call: TRBV12-3/TRBV12-4
cdr3_aa: CASSFGDTQETQYF
cdr3_nt: TGTGCCAGCAGTTTTGGGGACACCCAAGAGACCCAGTACTTC

d_call: -
j_call: TRBJ2-5
clone_size: many
v_call: TRBV7-9
cdr3_aa: CASSLPSGSPGETQYF
cdr3_nt: TGTGCCAGCAGCTTGCCCTCGGGCTCCCCGGGGGAGACCCAGTACTTC

d_call: TRBD1
j_call: TRBJ2-5
clone_size: -
v_call: TRBV6-1
cdr3_aa: CAGSRKRTGAGETQYF
cdr3_nt: TGTGCCGGCAGTCGAAAACGGACAGGGGCCGGGGAGACCCAGTACTTC

d_call: TRBD1
j_call: TRBJ2-5
clone_size: many
v_call: TRBV30
cdr3_aa: CAWNQRQGGETQYF
cdr3_nt: TGTGCCTGGAACCAAAGACAGGGGGGGGAGACCCAGTACTTC

d_call: -
j_call: TRBJ2-6
clone_size: -
v_call: TRBV12-3/TRBV12-4
cdr3_aa: CASSLWISGANVLTF
cdr3_nt: TGTGCCAGCAGCCTCTGGATCTCTGGGGCCAACGTCCTGACTTTC

d_call: TRBD2
j_call: TRBJ2-7
clone_size: few
v_call: TRBV2
cdr3_aa: CASSARGVNEQYF
cdr3_nt: TGTGCCAGCAGTGCCCGGGGGGTAAACGAGCAGTACTTC

d_call: -
j_call: TRBJ2-6
clone_size: many
v_call: TRBV5-1
cdr3_aa: CASSLFGQGRRSGANVLTF
cdr3_nt: TGCGCCAGCAGCTTGTTTGGTCAGGGACGTCGCTCTGGGGCCAACGTCCTGACTTTC

d_call: -
j_call: TRBJ1-5
clone_size: many
v_call: TRBV2
cdr3_aa: CASNGGAELGNQPQHF
cdr3_nt: TGTGCCAGCAATGGGGGGGCGGAACTAGGCAATCAGCCCCAGCATTTT

d_call: TRBD2
j_call: TRBJ2-5
clone_size: -
v_call: TRBV19
cdr3_aa: CASSPRLAGPQETQYF
cdr3_nt: TGTGCCAGTAGCCCGAGACTAGCGGGACCCCAAGAGACCCAGTACTTC